The TCR beta chain described here comes from a study of tumor-infiltrating lymphocytes in oesophageal squamous cell carcinoma (dated by TCRdb to about 2016). Libraries came from PCR. Sequencer: Illumina HiSeq 2000. The raw public reads went through TCRdb reprocessing: fastp at Q25, MiXCR clone calling, in-frame beta chains kept. For every CDR3 protein sequence, its rows merge into one entry that carries the most common genes and DNA. The sample table contains more than 7,000 distinct CDR3 sequences; only one count was recorded for 66% of them. More than 35% of the sample goes to the ten largest clones. Notes on this clonotype: Its antigen is unknown. Base qualities are not at hand, and no much larger clone is one base apart.

Spanning cysteine to phenylalanine, the CDR3 consists of 16 amino acids. Only the CDR3 region is kept as DNA, spanning 48 bases read in frame from base 1. The junction shows trimming of 0 bases on V and 6 bases on J, plus 15 bases between the germline ends. For CDR1 and CDR2, the germline V gene lists MNHEY and SVGEGT. The V gene is TRBV6-2 or TRBV6-3 and the J gene is TRBJ2-1; D gene: possibly TRBD1, on 6 matching bases. This TCR came from a female donor with esophageal squamous cell carcinoma. The sample comprised esophageal tumor tissue. The nucleotide sequence is given as TGTGCCAGCAGTTACTCGAACCAGGGGATCGGCAATGAGCAGTTCTTC. The translation is CASSYSNQGIGNEQFF.